The entry below gives a single T cell receptor (beta chain) sequence along with its context. The data originate from a study of blood T cell repertoires in COVID-19. V was shortened by 5 bases and J by 0 bases, with 11 bases between the two germline ends. The germline V gene has CDR1 MNHEY and CDR2 SMNVEV (reference sequence). The CDR3 is made up of 14 amino acids. Generated by immunoSEQ multiplex PCR, the TCRdb table keeps only in-frame clones and is missing some. Of around 700,000 clones listed, 75% to 90% were seen once; the top ten hold roughly 0.26%. Sequenced material: peripheral blood. The chain recombines TRBV27 with TRBJ2-7; D not certain. The sequence was collected from a young woman with acute or convalescent COVID-19. CDR3 sequence (DNA): TGTGCCAGCAGTCCTCGACTGAGCTCCTACGAGCAGTACTTC. It yields the protein CASSPRLSSYEQYF.